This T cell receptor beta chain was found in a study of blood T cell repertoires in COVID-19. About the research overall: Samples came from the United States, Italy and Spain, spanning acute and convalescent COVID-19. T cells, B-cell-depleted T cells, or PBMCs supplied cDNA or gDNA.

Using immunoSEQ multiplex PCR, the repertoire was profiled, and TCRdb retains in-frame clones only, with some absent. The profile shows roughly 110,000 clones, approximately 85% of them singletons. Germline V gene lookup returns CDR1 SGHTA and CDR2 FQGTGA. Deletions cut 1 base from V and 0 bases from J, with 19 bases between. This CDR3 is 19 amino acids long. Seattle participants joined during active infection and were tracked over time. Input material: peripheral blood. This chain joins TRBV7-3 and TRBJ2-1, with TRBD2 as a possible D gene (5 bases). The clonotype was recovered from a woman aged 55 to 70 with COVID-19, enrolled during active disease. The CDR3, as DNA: TGTGCCAGCAGCTTAAGGCCGTTGTCGGCGGGCAGCTCCTACAATGAGCAGTTCTTC. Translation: CASSLRPLSAGSSYNEQFF.